These 2 T cell receptor beta chains originate from one sample sequenced in a study of shared T cell receptors in the human thymus (dated by TCRdb to the early 2020s). Libraries were prepared through the immunoSEQ multiplex PCR assay. The table was pulled from immuneACCESS by TCRdb, which kept in-frame rearrangements only. Such tables lose some clones; where checked, under half of the loss comes from unresolved V genes, and the rest has no known cause. In all, the sample holds some 760,000 clones, and approximately 85% of those were seen once. The ten largest clonotypes hold under 0.012% of the sample. The sample was also linked to a second study, of human thymus T cells.

The specimen sequenced was thymocytes. These receptors were taken from a girl under three years old with a congenital heart defect. Donor details come from another sample of the same person, matched by shared clones.

V is TRBV27 and J is TRBJ1-2, with D perhaps matching TRBD1 (6 bases). CDR3 length: 14 residues. Germline loops: CDR1 MNHEY, CDR2 SMNVEV (reference sequence). Trimming cost V 3 bases and J 3 bases, with 11 bases left between them. The CDR3 DNA is TGTGCCAGCAGTTTTGGGGGGGCGGACTATGGCTACACCTTC. Protein sequence: CASSFGGADYGYTF.

This clone appeared a single time. J is TRBJ1-3 and V is TRBV6-1; D not certain. This CDR3 comprises 15 residues. Germline V gives CDR1 MNHNS, CDR2 SASEGT. V shed 8 bases and J shed 4 bases, with 18 bases lying between them. The CDR3 coding sequence is TGTGCCAGCGGGGTGGGCGGACTGGGAGGAAACACCATATATTTT. Its protein is CASGVGGLGGNTIYF.